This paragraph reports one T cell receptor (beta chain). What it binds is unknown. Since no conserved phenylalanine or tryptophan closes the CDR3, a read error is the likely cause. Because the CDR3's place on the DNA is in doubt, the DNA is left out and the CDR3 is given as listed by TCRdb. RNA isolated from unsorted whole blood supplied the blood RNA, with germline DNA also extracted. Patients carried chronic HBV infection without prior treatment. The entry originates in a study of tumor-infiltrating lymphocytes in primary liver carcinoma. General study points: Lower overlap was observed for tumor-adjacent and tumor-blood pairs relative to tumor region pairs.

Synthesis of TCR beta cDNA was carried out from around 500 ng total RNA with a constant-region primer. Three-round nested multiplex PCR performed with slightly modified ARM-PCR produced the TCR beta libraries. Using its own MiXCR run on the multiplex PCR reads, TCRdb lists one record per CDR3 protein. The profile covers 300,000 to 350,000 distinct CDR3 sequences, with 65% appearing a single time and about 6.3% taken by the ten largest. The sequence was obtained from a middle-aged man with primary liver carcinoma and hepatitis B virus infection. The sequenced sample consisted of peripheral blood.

This chain's CDR3 is CASSFREGSKLYS. The chain combines TRBV11-3 with TRBJ2-7; whether TRBD2, the table's D call, matches the DNA was not checked. The CDR3 spans 13 residues, counting both ends. Germline CDR1 SGHNT, CDR2 YENEEA.